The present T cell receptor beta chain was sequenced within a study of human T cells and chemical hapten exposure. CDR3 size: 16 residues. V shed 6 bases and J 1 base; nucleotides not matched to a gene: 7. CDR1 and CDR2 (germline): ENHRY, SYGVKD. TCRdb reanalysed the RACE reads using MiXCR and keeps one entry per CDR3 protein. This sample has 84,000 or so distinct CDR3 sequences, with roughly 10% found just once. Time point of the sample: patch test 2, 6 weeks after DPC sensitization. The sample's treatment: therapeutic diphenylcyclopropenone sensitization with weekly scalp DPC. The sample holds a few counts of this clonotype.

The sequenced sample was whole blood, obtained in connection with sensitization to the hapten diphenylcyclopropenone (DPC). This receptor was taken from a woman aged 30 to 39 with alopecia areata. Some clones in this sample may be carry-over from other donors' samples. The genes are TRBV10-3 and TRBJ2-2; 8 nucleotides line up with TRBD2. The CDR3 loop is CAIRRSSGLNTGELFF. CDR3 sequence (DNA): TGTGCCATCAGAAGATCTAGCGGGCTGAACACCGGGGAGCTGTTTTTT.